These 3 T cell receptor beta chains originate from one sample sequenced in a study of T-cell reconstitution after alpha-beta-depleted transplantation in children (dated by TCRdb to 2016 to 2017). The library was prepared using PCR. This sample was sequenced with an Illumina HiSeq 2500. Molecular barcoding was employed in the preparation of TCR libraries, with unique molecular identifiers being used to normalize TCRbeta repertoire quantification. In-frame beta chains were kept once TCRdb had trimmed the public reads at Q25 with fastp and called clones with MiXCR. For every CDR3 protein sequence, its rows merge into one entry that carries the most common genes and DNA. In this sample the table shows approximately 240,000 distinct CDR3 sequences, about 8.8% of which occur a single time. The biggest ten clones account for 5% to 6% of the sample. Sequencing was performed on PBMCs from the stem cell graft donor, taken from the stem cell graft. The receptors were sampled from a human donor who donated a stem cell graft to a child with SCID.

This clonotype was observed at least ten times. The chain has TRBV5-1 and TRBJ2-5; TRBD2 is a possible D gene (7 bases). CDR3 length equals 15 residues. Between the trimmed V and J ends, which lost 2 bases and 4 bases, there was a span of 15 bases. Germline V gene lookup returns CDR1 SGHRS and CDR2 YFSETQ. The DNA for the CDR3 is TGCGCCAGCAGCTTCGAGGGGGGGCTCCCAGAGACCCAGTACTTC. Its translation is CASSFEGGLPETQYF.

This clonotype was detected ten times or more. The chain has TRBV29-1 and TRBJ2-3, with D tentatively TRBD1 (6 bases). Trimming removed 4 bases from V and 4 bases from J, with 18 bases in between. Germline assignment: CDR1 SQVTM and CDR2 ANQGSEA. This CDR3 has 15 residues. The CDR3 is CSVAPDSQGADTQYF. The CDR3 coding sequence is TGCAGCGTTGCACCGGACAGTCAAGGGGCAGATACGCAGTATTTT.

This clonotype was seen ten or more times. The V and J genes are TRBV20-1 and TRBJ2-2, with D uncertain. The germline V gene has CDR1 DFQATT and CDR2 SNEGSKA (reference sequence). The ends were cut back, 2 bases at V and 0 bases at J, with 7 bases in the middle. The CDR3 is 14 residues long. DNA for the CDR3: TGCAGTGCTAGACAGCAGCCGAACACCGGGGAGCTGTTTTTT. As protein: CSARQQPNTGELFF.